Here is one T cell receptor beta chain with its context. Its antigen is unidentified. The J segment lost 2 bases and the V segment lost 0 bases, leaving 4 bases of the junction unmatched. Germline assignment: CDR1 KGHSH and CDR2 LQKENI. CDR3 length: 15 amino acids. These data originate in a study of beta chain features in type 1 diabetes. Isolated RNA was reverse transcribed in full, so expressed TCRB transcripts were sequenced. Mean read depth for naive, central memory and regulatory T cell samples was 3 million to 4.5 million reads. Produced via immunoSEQ multiplex PCR; TCRdb's table is partial and in-frame only. The data show fewer than 300,000 clones, under 13% seen once. One heparinised draw, averaging about 116 mL, was taken per donor. Study-level results: Sampled from patients, naive, central memory and Treg TCRB repertoires appeared more similar than those sampled from healthy donors. Shorter TCRB CDR3s, moderately but significantly so, were found in Type 1 diabetes patients in all four CD4+ subsets. TCRB rearrangement may or may not be influenced by HLA type; here this remained unresolved.

This rearrangement joins TRBV18 to TRBJ2-7, with 7 nucleotides matching TRBD2. This receptor was obtained from a man aged 25 to 45 with type 1 diabetes. The sample comprised naive CD4+ T cells from blood. The CDR3 protein is CASSPPGLAAYEQYF. The CDR3 DNA is TGTGCCAGCTCACCACCTGGTCTAGCGGCCTACGAGCAGTACTTC.